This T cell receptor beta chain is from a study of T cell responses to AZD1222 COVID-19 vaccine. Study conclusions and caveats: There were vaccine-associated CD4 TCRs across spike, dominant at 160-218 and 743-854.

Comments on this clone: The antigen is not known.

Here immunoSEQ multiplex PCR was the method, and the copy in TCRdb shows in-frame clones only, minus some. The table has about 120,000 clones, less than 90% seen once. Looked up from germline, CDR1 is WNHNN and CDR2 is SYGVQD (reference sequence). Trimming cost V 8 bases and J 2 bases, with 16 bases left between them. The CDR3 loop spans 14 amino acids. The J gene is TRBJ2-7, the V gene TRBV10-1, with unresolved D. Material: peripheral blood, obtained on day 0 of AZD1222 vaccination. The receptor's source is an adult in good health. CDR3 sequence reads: CASPPAPGPYEQYF. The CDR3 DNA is TGCGCCAGCCCCCCAGCCCCTGGGCCCTACGAGCAGTACTTC.